Shown below are 14 T cell receptor beta chains from a single sample sequenced in a study of blood T cell repertoires in COVID-19. Measured with immunoSEQ multiplex PCR; TCRdb has only the in-frame clones, and not every one. Among fewer than 70,000 clones listed, almost 95% were seen once. Sequencing input: peripheral blood. The receptor source for this set is a man aged 50 to 60 with active COVID-19.

This clone was counted once. The chain recombines TRBV5-1 with TRBJ1-2; no definite D call. Per the germline V gene, CDR1 is SGHRS and CDR2 is YFSETQ. V was clipped by 2 bases and J by 7 bases, with 9 bases between them. The CDR3 has 12 amino acids. In DNA, the CDR3 is TGCGCCAGCAGCTTAGGTCGGGGTGGCTACACCTTC. It codes for CASSLGRGGYTF.

This rearrangement joins TRBV9 to TRBJ2-3, with a possible D match to TRBD2 (7 bases). The germline V gene encodes CDR1 SGDLS and CDR2 YYNGEE. V dropped 0 bases and J dropped 4 bases, with 18 bases sitting between them. CDR3 length: 17 amino acids. This CDR3 is CASSVDPHPGGADTQYF. Here the CDR3 DNA reads TGTGCCAGCAGCGTAGACCCTCATCCGGGGGGCGCAGATACGCAGTATTTT.

The chain is built from TRBV29-1 and TRBJ2-5; possibly TRBD1 for D (5 bases). Germline CDR1 and CDR2: SQVTM and ANQGSEA. This CDR3 is 13 amino acids long. Trimming removed 6 bases from V and 1 base from J, with 12 bases in between. CDR3 sequence reads: CSVRDSPQETQYF. CDR3 in DNA: TGCAGCGTAAGAGACAGCCCCCAAGAGACCCAGTACTTC.

The V and J genes are TRBV2 and TRBJ2-5; 10 positions agree with TRBD2. From germline, CDR1 is SNHLY and CDR2 FYNNEI. The trim removed 6 bases at V and 5 bases at J, leaving 12 bases unmatched. This CDR3 spans 16 amino acids. The CDR3 DNA sequence: TGTGCCAGCAGCCAGCAGGGACTAGCGCGTGGGGAGACCCAGTACTTC. This translates into CASSQQGLARGETQYF.

V gene TRBV5-1 combines with J gene TRBJ2-7; TRBD1 agrees at 8 bases. CDR1 is SGHRS and CDR2 is YFSETQ in the germline V gene. With 0 bases clipped from V and 0 bases from J, the junction kept 2 bases outside the gene matches. The CDR3 totals 15 residues. The CDR3 DNA reads as TGCGCCAGCAGCTTGGACAGGGGGGTCTCCTACGAGCAGTACTTC. Translation: CASSLDRGVSYEQYF.

This chain uses TRBV9 with TRBJ2-1; 7 nucleotides line up with TRBD2. Germline assignment: CDR1 SGDLS and CDR2 YYNGEE. V shed 0 bases and J 6 bases; nucleotides not matched to a gene: 3. The CDR3 covers 14 residues. The CDR3 sequence: CASSVGGRANEQFF. The CDR3, as DNA: TGTGCCAGCAGCGTAGGAGGGAGGGCCAATGAGCAGTTCTTC.

The chain carries TRBV27 and TRBJ2-3; unclear D gene. This CDR3 has 15 residues. Deletions cut 2 bases from V and 5 bases from J, with 14 bases between. Germline values: CDR1 MNHEY, CDR2 SMNVEV (reference sequence). The CDR3 protein is CASSLKRWVGDTQYF. The CDR3 DNA reads TGTGCCAGCAGTTTAAAGAGGTGGGTCGGAGATACGCAGTATTTT.

The chain combines TRBV28 with TRBJ2-5, with D tentatively TRBD2 (5 bases). Germline CDR1 is MDHEN and CDR2 is SYDVKM. Trimming cost V 1 base and J 5 bases, with 11 bases left between them. This CDR3 is 14 amino acids long. CDR3 in amino acids: CASSLSGGLETQYF. DNA of the CDR3: TGTGCCAGCAGTTTATCCGGAGGTTTGGAGACCCAGTACTTC.

The chain employs TRBV12-5 and TRBJ1-5; tentative D call: TRBD1 (5 bases). Between the trimmed V and J ends, which lost 0 bases and 3 bases, there was a span of 12 bases. Germline values: CDR1 LGHNT, CDR2 FRNRAP. The CDR3 length is 16 residues. The CDR3 DNA reads as TGTGCTAGTGGTTTGGTACTCGGCAGGGTCAATCAGCCCCAGCATTTT. This sequence encodes CASGLVLGRVNQPQHF. Complete variable domain (other parts from reference TRBV12-5 and TRBJ1-5): DARVTQTPRHKVTEMGQEVTMRCQPILGHNTVFWYRQTMMQGLELLAYFRNRAPLDDSGMPKDRFSAEMPDATLATLKIQPSEPRDSAVYFCASGLVLGRVNQPQHFGDGTRLSIL.

V usage is TRBV5-1 and J usage is TRBJ2-3; TRBD1 is a possible D gene (6 bases). This CDR3 region has 16 residues. V was trimmed by 4 bases and J by 2 bases, leaving 17 bases between them. Germline V gene data show CDR1 as SGHRS and CDR2 as YFSETQ. For the CDR3, the DNA is TGCGCCAGCAGCACTACAGGGCCCATTTACACAGATACGCAGTATTTT. As protein: CASSTTGPIYTDTQYF.

This chain links TRBV2 with TRBJ1-6, with D tentatively TRBD1 (5 bases). Trimming removed 0 bases from V and 7 bases from J, with 10 bases in between. CDR1 is SNHLY and CDR2 is FYNNEI in the germline V gene. This CDR3 region has 15 residues. This CDR3 reads CASSEAQGRNSPLHF. The CDR3, as DNA: TGTGCCAGCAGTGAAGCTCAGGGTCGGAATTCACCCCTCCACTTT.

The chain uses TRBV3-1 (or the pseudogene TRBV3-2) and TRBJ2-3; a possible D gene is TRBD1 (5 bases). CDR3 length: 12 amino acids. The germline V and J ends were trimmed by 6 bases and 5 bases, with 9 bases remaining between them. Germline lookup yields CDR1 LGHDT and CDR2 YNNKEL (reference sequence). The DNA for the CDR3 is TGTGCCAGCAGAATCAGGGAAGATACGCAGTATTTT. This encodes CASRIREDTQYF.

This rearrangement joins TRBV28 to TRBJ1-4; D ambiguous. CDR1 is MDHEN and CDR2 is SYDVKM in the germline V gene. Deletions cut 5 bases from V and 10 bases from J, with 11 bases between. The CDR3 length is 12 residues. This CDR3 reads CASSPPRGKLFF. CDR3 DNA sequence: TGTGCCAGCAGTCCGCCCCGGGGAAAACTGTTTTTT.

The chain couples TRBV7-2 to TRBJ1-2; D may be TRBD1 (6 bases). This CDR3 is 15 amino acids long. V was trimmed by 5 bases and J by 2 bases, leaving 15 bases between them. Germline V CDR1 and CDR2: SGHTA, FQGNSA. CDR3 in amino acids: CASSPQGWVNYGYTF. The CDR3 bases are TGTGCCAGCAGCCCGCAGGGGTGGGTAAACTATGGCTACACCTTC.